This T cell receptor beta chain came from a study of blood T cell repertoires in COVID-19. Study context: The United States, Italy and Spain were the sources of the acute and convalescent COVID-19 samples. T cells, B-cell-depleted T cells, or PBMCs supplied cDNA or gDNA.

Per the original data handling: Quantification of nucleated cells was approximated via reference gene primer amplification. This table comes from immunoSEQ multiplex PCR, and its TCRdb copy is limited to in-frame clones, with some not included. V, J and clone size reflect that table, while D and trimming were determined from the DNA. Among 200,000 to 250,000 clones listed, more than 75% were seen once. What the recovered Cohort 3 donors had was two negative PCRs, clearance, or symptom resolution. Germline loops: CDR1 GTSNPN, CDR2 SVGIG (reference sequence). There are 12 residues in the CDR3. V was clipped by 3 bases and J by 7 bases, with 12 bases between them.

The receptor was isolated from a woman between 50 and 59 years old who had recovered from COVID-19. V is TRBV30 and J is TRBJ1-1; D not certain. Sequenced material: PBMCs or T cells enriched from blood (not recorded which). The CDR3 region is CAWSEPRSEAFF. CDR3 coding DNA: TGTGCCTGGAGCGAGCCTCGGAGTGAAGCTTTCTTT.